A selection of T cell receptor beta chains follows, all from one sample in a study of shared clonotypes between healthy human individuals. Clones were sequenced by immunoSEQ multiplex PCR, and TCRdb holds only the in-frame ones, with some missing. This table holds some 2,000,000 clones, about 95% found once. The specimen was naive CD8+ T cells sorted from blood. The receptors originated from a man younger than 30 in good health. Both conserved end residues are part of each CDR3. A D gene is named only where the DNA matches it firmly. Size is stated for part of the rows, as once, few or many counts, or as a class when the clone is expanded.

V	D	size	J	CDR3	DNA
TRBV7-2	.	.	TRBJ2-1	CASSFSAVGGSEQFF	TGTGCCAGCAGCTTTTCCGCAGTGGGGGGCAGCGAGCAGTTCTTC
TRBV5-5	.	.	TRBJ2-3	CASSLIRADTQYF	TGTGCCAGCAGCTTGATCAGGGCAGATACGCAGTATTTT
TRBV27	TRBD2	.	TRBJ2-7	CASSSGTSGYEQYF	TGTGCCAGCAGCTCAGGGACTAGCGGATACGAGCAGTACTTC
TRBV7-9	.	.	TRBJ2-7	CASSLVTGGSYEQYF	TGTGCCAGCAGCTTAGTCACAGGTGGCTCCTACGAGCAGTACTTC
TRBV9	TRBD1	.	TRBJ2-1	CASSFRDRGIGEQFF	TGTGCCAGCAGCTTTCGGGACAGGGGGATCGGTGAGCAGTTCTTC
TRBV7-9	.	.	TRBJ2-3	CASSFQGHTDTQYF	TGTGCCAGCAGCTTCCAGGGACATACAGATACGCAGTATTTT
TRBV18	.	.	TRBJ2-7	CASSALGTGSYEQYF	TGTGCCAGCTCAGCACTTGGTACAGGCTCCTACGAGCAGTACTTC
TRBV7-9	TRBD2	.	TRBJ2-1	CASSPGTSGSKSYNEQFF	TGTGCCAGCAGCCCTGGGACTAGCGGGAGTAAGTCCTACAATGAGCAGTTCTTC
TRBV14	TRBD2	.	TRBJ2-6	CASRPGLAGVTGANVLTF	TGTGCCAGCAGACCCGGACTAGCGGGAGTAACTGGGGCCAACGTCCTGACTTTC
TRBV27	.	.	TRBJ2-2	CASSLTLTQGDAGELFF	TGTGCCAGCAGTCTAACCCTGACACAGGGTGATGCCGGGGAGCTGTTTTTT
TRBV29-1	.	.	TRBJ2-1	CSVESRLEIEGEQFF	TGCAGCGTTGAATCCCGACTTGAGATCGAGGGTGAGCAGTTCTTC
TRBV4-1	.	.	TRBJ2-2	CASSPGRLYTGELFF	TGCGCCAGCAGCCCAGGACGGCTTTACACCGGGGAGCTGTTTTTT
TRBV10-3	TRBD2	many	TRBJ2-2	CAISGSPTSGGAGELFF	TGTGCCATCAGTGGGTCCCCAACTAGCGGCGGTGCCGGGGAGCTGTTTTTT
TRBV7-9	.	.	TRBJ2-3	CASSPVQSTDTQYF	TGTGCCAGCAGCCCTGTGCAGAGCACAGATACGCAGTATTTT
TRBV25-1	.	.	TRBJ1-1	CASSDTGRARNTEAFF	TGTGCCAGCAGTGATACAGGGAGGGCAAGGAACACTGAAGCTTTCTTT
TRBV4-1	.	.	TRBJ2-3	CASSQPNPTDLTDTQYF	TGCGCCAGCAGCCAGCCGAACCCGACAGACCTCACAGATACGCAGTATTTT
TRBV4-3	.	.	TRBJ2-2	CASSQDRWELFF	TGCGCCAGCAGCCAAGACCGATGGGAGCTGTTTTTT
TRBV4-3	.	.	TRBJ2-4	CASSPDMEEIQYF	TGCGCCAGCAGTCCTGACATGGAAGAGATTCAGTACTTC
TRBV6-5	TRBD2	.	TRBJ2-3	CASSYAGGGTDTQYF	TGTGCCAGCAGTTATGCGGGAGGGGGGACAGATACGCAGTATTTT
TRBV19	.	.	TRBJ2-7	CASSPRADLHEQYF	TGTGCCAGTAGTCCACGAGCGGATCTTCACGAGCAGTACTTC
TRBV4-1	.	.	TRBJ2-5	CASSQGQGLETQYF	TGCGCCAGCAGCCAAGGTCAAGGCCTAGAGACCCAGTACTTC
TRBV9	.	.	TRBJ1-6	CASSVAEGVGSPLHF	TGTGCCAGCAGCGTAGCTGAGGGGGTCGGGTCACCCCTCCACTTT
TRBV5-8	.	.	TRBJ2-3	CASSFSTVVGADTQYF	TGTGCCAGCAGCTTCTCCACTGTAGTTGGTGCAGATACGCAGTATTTT
TRBV9	TRBD1	.	TRBJ2-3	CASSNQGVRGTDTQYF	TGTGCCAGCAGCAACCAGGGGGTGAGGGGCACAGATACGCAGTATTTT
TRBV20-1	.	.	TRBJ2-7	CSARGNEQYF	TGCAGTGCTAGAGGTAACGAGCAGTACTTC
TRBV27	.	.	TRBJ1-1	CASSLSGGRNTEAFF	TGTGCCAGCAGTTTATCGGGGGGGAGAAACACTGAAGCTTTCTTT
TRBV5-1	.	.	TRBJ2-7	CASSLGTATYEQYF	TGCGCCAGCAGCTTGGGGACAGCAACCTACGAGCAGTACTTC
TRBV10-3	.	.	TRBJ1-5	CAIGYSNQPQHF	TGTGCCATCGGATATAGCAATCAGCCCCAGCATTTT
TRBV2	.	.	TRBJ2-7	CASSEGETLSYEQYF	TGTGCCAGCAGTGAGGGGGAGACCCTCTCCTACGAGCAGTACTTC
TRBV10-3	.	.	TRBJ1-6	CAISESANNSPLHF	TGTGCCATCAGTGAGAGCGCGAATAATTCACCCCTCCACTTT
TRBV2	TRBD1	.	TRBJ1-1	CASSEGPTGGDTEAFF	TGTGCCAGCAGTGAAGGGCCGACAGGGGGGGACACTGAAGCTTTCTTT
TRBV25-1	.	.	TRBJ2-7	CASSQTGSIFYEQYF	TGTGCCAGCAGCCAGACAGGCTCTATTTTCTACGAGCAGTACTTC
TRBV7-7	.	.	TRBJ2-3	CASSLVESDTQYF	TGTGCTAGCAGCTTAGTTGAGTCAGATACGCAGTATTTT
TRBV5-1	TRBD2	.	TRBJ2-3	CASTITGLAGDGDTQYF	TGCGCCAGCACCATCACCGGACTAGCGGGAGATGGAGATACGCAGTATTTT
TRBV30	.	.	TRBJ2-5	CAWSVGEETQYF	TGTGCCTGGAGTGTGGGGGAAGAGACCCAGTACTTC
TRBV6-5	.	.	TRBJ2-5	CASSYSRQETQYF	TGTGCCAGCAGTTACTCTCGTCAAGAGACCCAGTACTTC
TRBV28	TRBD2	.	TRBJ2-3	CASSSGTSGWSSTDTQYF	TGTGCCAGCAGTTCCGGGACTAGCGGTTGGTCGTCAACAGATACGCAGTATTTT
TRBV4-2	.	.	TRBJ1-2	CASSQEEGMGFRYGYTF	TGTGCCAGCAGCCAAGAAGAGGGGATGGGCTTTAGATATGGCTACACCTTC
TRBV7-8	TRBD1	.	TRBJ2-7	CASSLAGTDHWEQYF	TGTGCCAGCAGCTTAGCCGGGACAGACCACTGGGAGCAGTACTTC
TRBV7-9	TRBD2	.	TRBJ2-1	CASSPWREGYNEQFF	TGTGCCAGCAGCCCTTGGCGGGAGGGCTACAATGAGCAGTTCTTC
TRBV27	.	.	TRBJ1-5	CASKLDSGDQPQHF	TGTGCCAGCAAATTGGACAGTGGTGATCAGCCCCAGCATTTT
TRBV2	TRBD1	.	TRBJ2-5	CASSGETGQQETQYF	TGTGCCAGCAGTGGGGAGACAGGGCAGCAAGAGACCCAGTACTTC
TRBV30	.	.	TRBJ2-2	CAWSARLANTGELFF	TGTGCCTGGAGTGCTAGGCTCGCGAACACCGGGGAGCTGTTTTTT
TRBV27	TRBD1	.	TRBJ2-7	CASSSPGQNLYEQYF	TGTGCCAGCAGTTCACCGGGACAGAATCTCTACGAGCAGTACTTC
TRBV30	TRBD2	.	TRBJ2-3	CAWSVSGGAVYSTDTQYF	TGTGCCTGGAGTGTTAGCGGGGGGGCCGTTTATTCCACAGATACGCAGTATTTT
TRBV4-1	.	.	TRBJ1-3	CASSQDREGGPSGNTIYF	TGCGCCAGCAGCCAAGATCGGGAGGGGGGGCCTTCTGGAAACACCATATATTTT
TRBV10-3	.	.	TRBJ2-3	CAISEYFAGATDTQYF	TGTGCCATCAGTGAGTACTTTGCGGGGGCCACAGATACGCAGTATTTT
TRBV19	.	once	TRBJ1-2	CASSLGESYGYTF	TGTGCCAGTAGTTTGGGGGAGTCCTATGGCTACACCTTC